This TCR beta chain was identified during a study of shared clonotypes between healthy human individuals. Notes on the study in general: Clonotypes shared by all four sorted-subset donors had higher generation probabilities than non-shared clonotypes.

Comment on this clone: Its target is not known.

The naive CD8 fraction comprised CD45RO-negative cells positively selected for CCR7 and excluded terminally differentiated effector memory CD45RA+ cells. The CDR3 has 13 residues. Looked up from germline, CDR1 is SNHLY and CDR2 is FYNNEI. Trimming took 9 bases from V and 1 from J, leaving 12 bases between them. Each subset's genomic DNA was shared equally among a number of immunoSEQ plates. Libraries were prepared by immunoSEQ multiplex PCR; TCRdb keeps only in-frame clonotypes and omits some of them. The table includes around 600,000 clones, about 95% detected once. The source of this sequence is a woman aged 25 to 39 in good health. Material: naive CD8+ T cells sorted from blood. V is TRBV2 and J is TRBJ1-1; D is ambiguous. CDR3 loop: CARGSVPNTEAFF. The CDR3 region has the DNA TGTGCCAGGGGGTCAGTCCCGAACACTGAAGCTTTCTTT.